These 15 T cell receptor beta chains originate from one sample sequenced in a study of blood T cell repertoires in COVID-19. The method was immunoSEQ multiplex PCR; TCRdb's version includes in-frame clones alone and lacks a portion of them. The profile covers 100,000 to 110,000 clones, with 70% to 90% appearing a single time and roughly 5% taken by the ten largest. Sequencing was carried out using peripheral blood. The receptor source for this set is a human donor in a cohort sampled during active COVID-19.

This rearrangement joins TRBV7-2 to TRBJ2-4, with 7 positions matching TRBD1. This CDR3 is 19 amino acids long. Trimming at V came to 6 bases and at J to 1 base, leaving 18 bases not matched to a gene. Germline lookup yields CDR1 SGHTA and CDR2 FQGNSA. Here the CDR3 DNA reads TGTGCCAGCAGACCCCTGGGACAGACCCTCCTGATCGCCAAAAACATTCAGTACTTC. Translation: CASRPLGQTLLIAKNIQYF.

The CDR3 DNA is TGTGCCAGCATCAAGCGGACAGGCCCCGAGGGCACAGATACGCAGTATTTT. The encoded protein is CASIKRTGPEGTDTQYF. The rearrangement links TRBV2 to TRBJ2-3; TRBD1 matches 7 bases. Germline assignment: CDR1 SNHLY and CDR2 FYNNEI. V lost 7 bases, J lost 1 base, and 14 bases stayed unmatched. This CDR3 is built from 17 residues.

This chain links TRBV27 with TRBJ2-7, with a possible D match to TRBD1 (6 bases). The CDR3 covers 13 residues. With 6 bases removed from V and 6 bases from J, the gap between germline ends came to 15 bases. Germline loops: CDR1 MNHEY, CDR2 SMNVEV (reference sequence). CDR3 coding DNA: TGTGCCAGCAGACAGGGTGTACTGGCCGAGCAGTACTTC. Translating it yields CASRQGVLAEQYF.

The V call is TRBV20-1, the J call TRBJ2-7; no definite D call. Germline V gene lookup returns CDR1 DFQATT and CDR2 SNEGSKA (reference sequence). This CDR3 spans 11 amino acids. The V gene lost 7 bases and the J gene lost 5 bases, with 12 bases spanning the gap. CDR3 DNA: TGCAGTGTCCCGGGTCGGGACGAGCAGTACTTC. Amino acid sequence: CSVPGRDEQYF.

The rearrangement links TRBV5-4 to TRBJ1-6, with D possibly being TRBD1 (5 bases). There are 15 residues in the CDR3. V was trimmed by 4 bases and J by 5 bases, leaving 13 bases between them. Germline loops: CDR1 SGHNT, CDR2 YYREEE (reference sequence). This CDR3 is CASSGKGVHNSPLHF. The DNA for the CDR3 is TGTGCCAGCAGCGGAAAAGGGGTTCATAATTCACCCCTCCACTTT.

In regard to this clone: The sample has other DNA sequences that encode this CDR3 too. The chain employs TRBV6-5 and TRBJ1-5; TRBD1 agrees at 8 bases. CDR1 and CDR2 (germline): MNHEY, SVGAGI. The J segment lost 6 bases and the V segment lost 8 bases, leaving 6 bases of the junction unmatched. The CDR3 is made up of 13 amino acids. CDR3 sequence (DNA): TGTGCCAGCTCTAGGACAGGGAGTCAGCCCCAGCATTTT. Protein: CASSRTGSQPQHF.

The chain couples TRBV19 to TRBJ2-5; D is possibly TRBD2 (7 bases). This CDR3 comprises 12 residues. V shed 7 bases and J shed 5 bases, with 11 bases lying between them. Germline V gene lookup returns CDR1 LNHDA and CDR2 SQIVND (reference sequence). The CDR3 coding sequence is TGTGCCAGTATAGGGGGAGGGGAGACCCAGTACTTC. Translated: CASIGGGETQYF.

The chain couples TRBV6-6 to TRBJ1-2, with 9 bases lining up with TRBD1. Germline-derived CDR1 and CDR2 are MNHNY and SVGAGI (reference sequence). The CDR3 has 13 residues. Trimming at V came to 7 bases and at J to 6 bases, leaving 6 bases not matched to a gene. For the CDR3, the DNA is TGTGCCAGCAAACCGGGACAGGGACATGGCTACACCTTC. Its protein is CASKPGQGHGYTF.

This sequence joins TRBV10-1 and TRBJ2-4; TRBD2 might be the D (6 bases). Germline CDR1 WNHNN, CDR2 SYGVQD (reference sequence). The CDR3 runs 15 residues. V lost 2 bases and J 4 bases, leaving 12 bases between the germline ends. The CDR3 protein is CASSEGSGGKNIQYF. The CDR3 DNA follows: TGCGCCAGCAGTGAGGGGTCCGGGGGTAAAAACATTCAGTACTTC.

This chain links TRBV28 with TRBJ1-2; D is possibly TRBD1 (5 bases). Germline CDR1 MDHEN, CDR2 SYDVKM. Deletions cut 6 bases from V and 14 bases from J, with 16 bases between. The CDR3 totals 11 residues. As DNA, the CDR3 is TGTGCCAGCAGCCGCGGGGACCGAGTGACCTTC. Residues: CASSRGDRVTF.

J is TRBJ1-6 and V is TRBV19; possible D gene TRBD1, 6 bases. CDR1 and CDR2 (germline): LNHDA, SQIVND (reference sequence). The V end was cut by 6 bases, the J end by 9 bases, with 15 bases between. The CDR3 spans 14 residues. This chain's CDR3 is CASRTGTIGSPLHF. In DNA, the CDR3 is TGTGCCAGTAGAACCGGGACAATTGGTTCACCCCTCCACTTT.

This chain joins TRBV9 and TRBJ2-7, with a possible D match to TRBD2 (6 bases). Trimming cost V 7 bases and J 2 bases, with 13 bases left between them. This CDR3 comprises 13 residues. Germline assignment: CDR1 SGDLS and CDR2 YYNGEE. The CDR3 loop reads CASGPAGAYEQYF. CDR3 coding DNA: TGTGCCAGCGGACCAGCGGGCGCCTACGAGCAGTACTTC. The whole variable domain, filled in from reference TRBV9 and TRBJ2-7, reads DSGVTQTPKHLITATGQRVTLRCSPRSGDLSVYWYQQSLDQGLQFLIQYYNGEERAKGNILERFSAQQFPDLHSELNLSSLELGDSALYFCASGPAGAYEQYFGPGTRLTVT.

This CDR3 is CASKGSGDVTEAFF. DNA for the CDR3: TGTGCCAGTAAAGGGTCGGGGGATGTGACTGAAGCTTTCTTT. The V and J genes are TRBV19 and TRBJ1-1; D might be TRBD1 (5 bases). V lost 7 bases to trimming and J lost 5 bases, with 17 bases between them. Germline V lookup: CDR1 LNHDA, CDR2 SQIVND (reference sequence). This CDR3 region has 14 residues.

The gene calls are TRBV7-8 and TRBJ2-5; tentatively, D is TRBD1 (6 bases). Germline V gene lookup returns CDR1 SGHVS and CDR2 FQNEAQ. The length of the CDR3 is 14 residues. V lost 5 bases, J lost 4 bases, and 14 bases lay in between. CDR3 region: CASSRGGGLETQYF. The CDR3 coding sequence is TGTGCCAGCAGCCGCGGTGGGGGCTTAGAGACCCAGTACTTC.

The J gene is TRBJ2-3, the V gene TRBV7-9, with a possible D match to TRBD2 (6 bases). Germline lookup yields CDR1 SEHNR and CDR2 FQNEAQ (reference sequence). V lost 3 bases and J 0 bases, leaving 7 bases between the germline ends. CDR3 length equals 14 residues. The CDR3 sequence is CASSFGGSTDTQYF. Here the CDR3 DNA reads TGTGCCAGCAGCTTCGGGGGAAGCACAGATACGCAGTATTTT.